These 17 T cell receptor beta chains originate from one sample sequenced in a study of T cell repertoires in cytomegalovirus infection. TCRdb processed the reads anew with MiXCR; each CDR3 protein has one entry. The sample contains 100,000 or so distinct CDR3 sequences, more than 20% of which appear only once. The source material was CD8+ T cells from PBMCs. The receptors were gathered from a human donor in good health (CMV status not recorded). Some clones in this sample may be carry-over from other donors' samples.

Comment on this clonotype: This may be a read error: a much more frequent sequence differs by one nucleotide. The chain uses TRBV4-1 and TRBJ2-1, with TRBD1 matching over 9 bases. J was trimmed by 6 bases and V by 3 bases; bases with no gene match: 12. Germline CDR1 is MGHRA and CDR2 is YSYEKL. The CDR3 runs to 17 residues. The CDR3 nucleotides read TGCGCCAGCAGCCACGATCTTACGGGACAGGGAGGCAATGAGCAGTTCTTC. Its translation: CASSHDLTGQGGNEQFF.

The gene calls are TRBV12-3 or TRBV12-4 and TRBJ2-2; 7 nucleotides match TRBD2. The CDR3 has 16 residues. V trimming: 3 bases; J trimming: 1 base; junction bases outside the gene matches: 5. The CDR3 sequence: CASSLAGVVNTGELFF. The CDR3 bases are TGTGCCAGCAGTTTGGCGGGAGTGGTGAACACCGGGGAGCTGTTTTTT.

The chain recombines TRBV9 with TRBJ1-5, with D uncertain. Germline-derived CDR1 and CDR2 are SGDLS and YYNGEE. The CDR3 is made up of 13 amino acids. V gave up 0 bases and J gave up 7 bases, with 8 bases separating them. CDR3 region: CASSVAGQQPQHF. CDR3 coding DNA: TGTGCCAGCAGCGTAGCTGGGCAACAGCCCCAGCATTTT.

The V gene is TRBV6-6, the J gene TRBJ2-7; D gene uncertain. The ends were cut back, 9 bases at V and 1 base at J, with 7 bases in the middle. The CDR3 contains 11 residues. Per the germline V gene, CDR1 is MNHNY and CDR2 is SVGAGI (reference sequence). The CDR3 loop is CASTASYEQYF. Written as DNA, the CDR3 is TGTGCCAGTACAGCTTCCTACGAGCAGTACTTC.

This rearrangement joins TRBV4-1 to TRBJ2-1, with TRBD2 matching 10 bases. Germline CDR1 is MGHRA and CDR2 is YSYEKL. The CDR3 extends over 17 amino acids. Trimming cost V 1 base and J 9 bases; bases outside gene matches: 12. The CDR3 loop reads CASSQGEAGGSKGEQFF. CDR3 DNA: TGCGCCAGCAGCCAAGGGGAAGCGGGGGGGAGTAAGGGTGAGCAGTTCTTC.

This clonotype was seen a few times. The chain has TRBV5-8 and TRBJ2-7, with D uncertain. The CDR3 runs to 14 residues. Germline lookup yields CDR1 SGHTS and CDR2 YDEGEE. Trimming cost V 2 bases and J 0 bases, with 9 bases left between them. The CDR3 loop is CASSFKGISYEQYF. The CDR3 coding sequence is TGTGCCAGCAGCTTCAAGGGTATCTCCTACGAGCAGTACTTC.

The chain is built from TRBV20-1 and TRBJ2-5; TRBD2 might be the D (6 bases). The CDR3 is 15 amino acids. Germline lookup yields CDR1 DFQATT and CDR2 SNEGSKA (reference sequence). V lost 0 bases, J lost 4 bases, and 15 bases lay in between. As DNA, the CDR3 is TGCAGTGCTAGAGATTGGGAGGAGCAACCAGAGACCCAGTACTTC. This gives the protein CSARDWEEQPETQYF.

This rearrangement joins TRBV27 to TRBJ1-2; 10 bases line up with TRBD1. The J segment lost 4 bases and the V segment lost 6 bases, leaving 8 bases of the junction unmatched. The CDR3 extends over 15 amino acids. Germline CDR1 reads MNHEY; CDR2 reads SMNVEV (reference sequence). The CDR3 DNA follows: TGTGCCAGCAGCCTCTCGACAGGGGGCTCCTATGGCTACACCTTC. Translating gives CASSLSTGGSYGYTF.

This clonotype has a handful of counts. J is TRBJ2-1 and V is TRBV12-3 or TRBV12-4; D unresolved. Deletions cut 7 bases from V and 5 bases from J, with 12 bases between. This CDR3 is 13 amino acids long. In nucleotides, the CDR3 is TGTGCCAGCAACTTACACCGGGACAATGAGCAGTTCTTC. Protein product: CASNLHRDNEQFF.

The chain links TRBV19 to TRBJ1-4; no definite D call. The germline V gene encodes CDR1 LNHDA and CDR2 SQIVND (reference sequence). The CDR3 is 15 amino acids. Trimming cost V 5 bases and J 0 bases, with 10 bases left between them. CDR3 sequence reads: CASSSRGATNEKLFF. The CDR3 coding sequence is TGTGCCAGTAGTTCCCGGGGAGCAACTAATGAAAAACTGTTTTTT.

The chain couples TRBV4-2 to TRBJ2-7; 13 bases agree with TRBD2. The CDR3 is 17 residues long. Trimming removed 5 bases from V and 1 base from J; junction bases left unmatched: 8. CDR1 and CDR2 from the germline V gene are LGHNA and YNFKEQ. CDR3 in amino acids: CASSATLAGGGSYEQYF. DNA for the CDR3: TGTGCCAGCAGCGCCACACTAGCGGGGGGGGGGTCCTACGAGCAGTACTTC.

This clonotype showed up just a few times. The chain joins TRBV7-9 to TRBJ2-1, with 10 nucleotides matching TRBD2. J was trimmed by 8 bases and V by 5 bases; bases with no gene match: 9. In germline, CDR1 is SEHNR, CDR2 FQNEAQ (reference sequence). This CDR3 has 15 residues. The CDR3: CASSPSGRGADEQFF. Here the CDR3 DNA reads TGTGCCAGCAGCCCAAGCGGGAGGGGAGCGGATGAGCAGTTCTTC.

This clonotype was detected once. CDR3 sequence reads: CASSLYWEANEKLFF. The DNA for the CDR3 is TGTGCCAGCAGTTTATATTGGGAGGCCAATGAAAAACTGTTTTTT. The chain recombines TRBV27 with TRBJ1-4, with D hard to call. There are 15 residues in the CDR3. V shed 1 base and J shed 5 bases, with 11 bases lying between them. Per germline, CDR1 MNHEY and CDR2 SMNVEV (reference sequence).

This clonotype occurred many times. The V call is TRBV4-1, the J call TRBJ2-1; 7 bases align to TRBD2. CDR3 size: 15 residues. CDR1 is MGHRA, CDR2 YSYEKL, per germline. V was clipped by 1 base and J by 10 bases; unmatched bases: 10. Here the CDR3 reads CASSQGSPRGEEQFF. The CDR3 nucleotides read TGCGCCAGCAGCCAAGGGTCGCCACGGGGGGAGGAGCAGTTCTTC.

This clonotype has a count of ten or more. V is TRBV12-3 or TRBV12-4 and J is TRBJ1-4, with 7 bases lining up with TRBD1. Trimming at V came to 6 bases and at J to 7 bases, leaving 8 bases not matched to a gene. The CDR3 has 14 amino acids. As DNA, the CDR3 is TGTGCCAGCAGCCTCCGGGACAGTGGTGAAAAACTGTTTTTT. It encodes CASSLRDSGEKLFF.

In its sample, this clonotype was seen a few times. The chain is built from TRBV4-3 and TRBJ2-3; 9 bases agree with TRBD2. The V gene end was trimmed by 1 base and the J gene end by 4 bases; junction bases not matched to a gene: 15. Looked up from germline, CDR1 is LGHNA and CDR2 is YSLEER. There are 19 residues in the CDR3. The CDR3 loop reads CASSQGTVRGLASPDTQYF. CDR3 bases: TGCGCCAGCAGCCAAGGCACGGTCAGGGGACTAGCTTCTCCAGATACGCAGTATTTT.

This clonotype turned up a few times. The genes are TRBV11-2 and TRBJ2-7; D is undetermined. This CDR3 contains 12 residues. Trimming left V 6 bases short and J 3 bases short, with 9 bases between. CDR1 and CDR2 (germline): SGHAT, FQNNGV. CDR3 in DNA: TGTGCCAGCAGTTGGGCCCGCTACGAGCAGTACTTC. Its translation: CASSWARYEQYF. Based on the CDR3 plus reference TRBV11-2 and TRBJ2-7, the full variable domain is EAGVAQSPRYKIIEKRQSVAFWCNPISGHATLYWYQQILGQGPKLLIQFQNNGVVDDSQLPKDRFSAERLKGVDSTLKIQPAKLEDSAVYLCASSWARYEQYFGPGTRLTVT.